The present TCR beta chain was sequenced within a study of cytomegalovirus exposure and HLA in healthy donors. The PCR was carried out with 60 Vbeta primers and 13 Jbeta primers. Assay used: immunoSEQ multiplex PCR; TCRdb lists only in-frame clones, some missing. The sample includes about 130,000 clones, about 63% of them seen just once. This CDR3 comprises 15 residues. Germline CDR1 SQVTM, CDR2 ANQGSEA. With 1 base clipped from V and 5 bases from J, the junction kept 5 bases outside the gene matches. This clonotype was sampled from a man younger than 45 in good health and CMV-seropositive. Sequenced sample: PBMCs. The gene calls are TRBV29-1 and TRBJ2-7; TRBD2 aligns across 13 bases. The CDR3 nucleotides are TGCAGCGTTGAAGGGACTAGCGGGAGTGTCGACGAGCAGTACTTC. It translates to CSVEGTSGSVDEQYF.